One and the same sample provided the 24 T cell receptor beta chains below, sequenced in a study of T cell repertoires in cytomegalovirus infection. A single record per CDR3 protein comes from TCRdb applying MiXCR to the reads. The table lists roughly 990,000 distinct CDR3 sequences, around 32% of them singletons. Antigen specificity for these receptors is unknown. The material was cultured CD8+ T cells from PBMCs, obtained from culture after CMV antigen stimulation. These receptors all stem from a human donor in good health (CMV status not recorded). Some clones in this sample may be carry-over from other donors' samples.

The rearrangement links TRBV7-9 to TRBJ2-7; D may be TRBD2 (6 bases). Germline V gene data show CDR1 as SEHNR and CDR2 as FQNEAQ (reference sequence). V lost 5 bases and J lost 2, with 16 bases in between. The CDR3 runs 15 residues. In DNA form, the CDR3 reads TGTGCCAGCAGCCCCAGGGACTGGAAAACCTACGAGCAGTACGTC. This translates into CASSPRDWKTYEQYV.

This clonotype was counted many times. V gene TRBV6-2 or TRBV6-3 combines with J gene TRBJ2-4, with D perhaps matching TRBD1 (6 bases). Between the trimmed V and J ends, which lost 2 bases and 15 bases, there was a span of 14 bases. The V gene's germline CDR1 is MNHEY and CDR2 SVGEGT. This CDR3 is built from 12 residues. The CDR3 spells CASSYPTGRGYF. CDR3 sequence (DNA): TGTGCCAGCAGTTACCCGACAGGTCGGGGGTACTTC.

This clonotype came up a few times. The J gene is TRBJ2-1, the V gene TRBV19; TRBD2 is a possible D gene (7 bases). The CDR3 totals 20 residues. The V end lost 5 bases, the J end lost 7 bases, and 33 bases lay between the germline ends. From germline, CDR1 is LNHDA and CDR2 SQIVND (reference sequence). CDR3 sequence: CASSPGSWRGNQGTRNEQFF. CDR3 sequence (DNA): TGTGCCAGTAGTCCCGGGAGTTGGCGGGGGAACCAGGGGACGAGGAATGAGCAGTTCTTC.

There are a few counts of this clonotype. The CDR3 region is CASSGDVNQPQHF. The CDR3 DNA is TGTGCCAGCAGCGGGGACGTCAATCAGCCCCAGCATTTT. The V gene is TRBV5-5, the J gene TRBJ1-5, with a weak D call TRBD1 (5 bases). Germline CDR1 SGHKS, CDR2 YYEKEE (reference sequence). The V and J ends lost 4 bases and 3 bases respectively, with 8 bases between them. This CDR3 has 13 amino acids. Complete variable domain (other parts from reference TRBV5-5 and TRBJ1-5): DAGVTQSPTHLIKTRGQQVTLRCSPISGHKSVSWYQQVLGQGPQFIFQYYEKEERGRGNFPDRFSARQFPNYSSELNVNALLLGDSALYLCASSGDVNQPQHFGDGTRLSIL.

This clonotype was seen only a few times. The V call is TRBV28, the J call TRBJ2-7; 10 nucleotides match TRBD2. Germline CDR1 is MDHEN and CDR2 is SYDVKM. Trimming removed 6 bases from V and 5 bases from J; junction bases left unmatched: 7. The CDR3 runs to 14 residues. The CDR3 loop is CASSRPGTSDEQYV. CDR3 in DNA: TGTGCCAGCAGCCGTCCCGGGACTAGCGACGAGCAGTACGTC.

The table lists this clonotype with many counts. This chain uses TRBV9 with TRBJ2-3, with unresolved D. Trimming removed 4 bases from V and 5 bases from J, with 8 bases in between. The CDR3 contains 12 residues. Germline loops: CDR1 SGDLS, CDR2 YYNGEE. CDR3 nucleotide sequence: TGTGCCAGCAGCTCGCGCCGAGATACGCAGTATTTT. Encoded protein: CASSSRRDTQYF. Variable domain in full (rest from reference TRBV9 and TRBJ2-3): DSGVTQTPKHLITATGQRVTLRCSPRSGDLSVYWYQQSLDQGLQFLIQYYNGEERAKGNILERFSAQQFPDLHSELNLSSLELGDSALYFCASSSRRDTQYFGPGTRLTVL.

This clonotype was recorded only once. This chain uses TRBV28 with TRBJ2-3; 10 nucleotides line up with TRBD2. Trimming took 3 bases from V and 3 from J; bases not matched to a gene: 3. This CDR3 contains 15 residues. The V gene's germline CDR1 is MDHEN and CDR2 SYDVKM. This chain's CDR3 is CASSLPSGGTDTQYF. CDR3 nucleotide sequence: TGTGCCAGCAGTTTGCCTAGCGGGGGAACAGATACGCAGTATTTT.

The rearrangement uses TRBV6-2 or TRBV6-3 and TRBJ2-1; 10 positions match TRBD2. Germline loops: CDR1 MNHEY, CDR2 SVGEGT. There are 13 residues in the CDR3. The CDR3 DNA sequence: TGTTCCCCGGAGCGGGGGGGCGACAATGAGCAGTTCTTC. Amino acids: CSPERGGDNEQFF.

This clonotype appeared a few times. This chain uses TRBV9 with TRBJ2-7; no clear D gene. Trimming shortened V by 1 base and J by 6 bases, and 11 bases separated the two germline ends. The CDR3 consists of 13 residues. The germline V gene encodes CDR1 SGDLS and CDR2 YYNGEE. The CDR3 nucleotides read TGTGCCAGCAGCGTAAGAAGCGCTGTCGAGCAGTACGTC. It is translated as CASSVRSAVEQYV.

This clonotype was observed many times. The chain combines TRBV7-6 with TRBJ1-6, with no clear D. The CDR3 has 16 amino acids. The V gene lost 2 bases and the J gene lost 8 bases, with 16 bases spanning the gap. CDR1 is SGHVS, CDR2 FNYEAQ, per germline. CDR3: CASSLRMAGNYSPLHF. CDR3 coding DNA: TGTGCCAGCAGCTTACGGATGGCGGGGAACTATTCACCCCTCCACTTT.

This clonotype has only a few counts. The V call is TRBV6-5, the J call TRBJ2-1; D ambiguous. Germline CDR1 MNHEY, CDR2 SVGAGI. CDR3 length equals 13 residues. Trimming removed 4 bases at V and 5 bases at J, with 9 bases between. The CDR3 bases are TGTGCCAGCAGTTCGGACCGAGACAATGAGCAGTTCTTC. Amino acids: CASSSDRDNEQFF.

A note on this clonotype: One end of the junction varies from germline; a read error may be responsible. The chain uses TRBV7-2 and TRBJ2-3; possible D gene TRBD2, 6 bases. The V gene's germline CDR1 is SGHTA and CDR2 FQGNSA. This CDR3 is built from 15 residues. The CDR3, as DNA: TGTGCCAGCAGCGCGGGACTGGCTAGCACAGATATGCAGTATTTT. Its protein product is CASSAGLASTDMQYF.

This clonotype was observed a few times. J is TRBJ1-1 and V is TRBV11-3; perhaps TRBD1 as D (5 bases). This CDR3 is built from 15 residues. V lost 5 bases to trimming and J lost 3 bases, with 16 bases between them. The germline V gene has CDR1 SGHNT and CDR2 YENEEA. The CDR3 reads CASSPDGGRDTEAFF. The CDR3 DNA is TGTGCCAGCAGCCCAGATGGGGGGAGAGACACTGAAGCTTTCTTT.

The chain recombines TRBV12-3 or TRBV12-4 with TRBJ1-5; D gene uncertain. Trimming removed 2 bases at V and 6 bases at J, with 8 bases between. The CDR3 has 13 residues. The CDR3 region is CASSLQLSQPQHF. CDR3 in DNA: TGTGCCAGCAGTTTACAACTGAGTCAGCCCCAGCATTTT.

V gene TRBV7-3 combines with J gene TRBJ2-3, with 8 bases identical to TRBD1. The germline V gene encodes CDR1 SGHTA and CDR2 FQGTGA. This CDR3 comprises 16 residues. V shed 5 bases, J shed 2 bases, and the junction held 9 bases outside the gene matches. This CDR3 reads CASSPPMGQVTDTQYF. The CDR3 nucleotides read TGTGCCAGCAGCCCCCCTATGGGACAGGTCACAGATACGCAGTATTTT.

The V call is TRBV6-2 or TRBV6-3, the J call TRBJ2-7; D is undetermined. Per germline, CDR1 MNHEY and CDR2 SVGEGT. V shed 3 bases and J shed 0 bases, with 3 bases lying between them. The CDR3 is 12 residues long. The chain's CDR3 is CASSYNSYEQYV. The DNA of the CDR3 is TGTGCCAGCAGTTATAACTCCTACGAGCAGTACGTC.

This clonotype was picked up many times. The chain employs TRBV7-6 and TRBJ2-1; D is unresolved. Germline V gene data show CDR1 as SGHVS and CDR2 as FNYEAQ. The CDR3 spans 14 residues. Trimming removed 5 bases at V and 2 bases at J, with 10 bases between. The CDR3 is CASSGQPAYNEQFF. CDR3 in DNA: TGTGCCAGCAGCGGGCAGCCCGCCTACAATGAGCAGTTCTTC.

About this clonotype: A much larger clone differs from this one at a single base, so this may be a read error. The V call is TRBV7-9, the J call TRBJ1-2; TRBD1 agrees at 7 bases. The CDR3 extends over 13 amino acids. Germline V gene data show CDR1 as SEHNR and CDR2 as FQNEAQ (reference sequence). With V trimmed by 4 bases and J by 3 bases, 2 bases remained unmatched. The CDR3 region has the DNA TGTGCCAGCAGCTCACAGGGGTACTATGGCTACACCTTC. Protein: CASSSQGYYGYTF. Looking up the rest from reference TRBV7-9 and TRBJ1-2 gives the full variable domain: DTGVSQNPRHKITKRGQNVTFRCDPISEHNRLYWYRQTLGQGPEFLTYFQNEAQLEKSRLLSDRFSAERPKGSFSTLEIQRTEQGDSAMYLCASSSQGYYGYTFGSGTRLTVV.

This clonotype has a handful of counts. The chain is built from TRBV27 and TRBJ2-1, with 7 bases fitting TRBD1. Losses at the gene ends were 8 bases for V and 7 bases for J; bases not matched to a gene: 11. From germline, CDR1 is MNHEY and CDR2 SMNVEV (reference sequence). CDR3 length equals 14 residues. DNA of the CDR3: TGTGCCAGCCTCCGGGACAGCCGTACAAATGAGCAGTTCTTC. Its protein product is CASLRDSRTNEQFF.

The chain combines TRBV7-9 with TRBJ2-5; TRBD2 matches at 14 bases. The V segment lost 5 bases and the J segment 5 bases; nucleotides outside the gene matches: 4. Germline V gives CDR1 SEHNR, CDR2 FQNEAQ (reference sequence). CDR3 size: 15 residues. The CDR3 spells CASSHRLAGGETQYF. CDR3 bases: TGTGCCAGCAGCCACCGACTAGCGGGGGGGGAGACCCAGTACTTC.

This clonotype has a handful of counts. The V and J genes are TRBV12-3 or TRBV12-4 and TRBJ2-3; the match to TRBD2 covers 10 bases. V lost 1 base, J lost 4 bases, and 5 bases stayed unmatched. The CDR3 contains 16 residues. The CDR3 DNA follows: TGTGCCAGCAGTTTAGAAGCGGGGGGGCCTTCAGATACGCAGTATTTT. Translated: CASSLEAGGPSDTQYF.

A few counts support this clonotype. This chain joins TRBV6-5 and TRBJ1-5; TRBD1 agrees at 9 bases. The CDR3 extends over 14 amino acids. Germline trimming cut 2 bases from V and 6 bases from J; bases unmatched to any gene: 2. The germline gives CDR1 MNHEY, CDR2 SVGAGI. CDR3 sequence: CASSYAGQGQPQHF. CDR3 sequence (DNA): TGTGCCAGCAGTTACGCGGGACAGGGTCAGCCCCAGCATTTT.

V is TRBV11-2 and J is TRBJ2-2, with D perhaps TRBD1 or TRBD2 (5 bases each). This CDR3 has 15 residues. Germline CDR1 SGHAT, CDR2 FQNNGV. The germline V and J ends were trimmed by 5 bases and 2 bases, with 12 bases remaining between them. As DNA, the CDR3 is TGTGCCAGCAGCCCGGGACCACACAACACCGGGGAGCTGTTTTTT. This translates into CASSPGPHNTGELFF. Complete variable domain (other parts from reference TRBV11-2 and TRBJ2-2): EAGVAQSPRYKIIEKRQSVAFWCNPISGHATLYWYQQILGQGPKLLIQFQNNGVVDDSQLPKDRFSAERLKGVDSTLKIQPAKLEDSAVYLCASSPGPHNTGELFFGEGSRLTVL.

This clonotype was found a few times. The chain joins TRBV29-1 to TRBJ2-1, with D unclear. This CDR3 spans 17 amino acids. The V end lost 5 bases, the J end lost 2 bases, and 22 bases lay between the germline ends. CDR1 and CDR2 from the germline V gene are SQVTM and ANQGSEA. The CDR3 sequence: CSVLSWSRRLAYNEQFF. DNA of the CDR3: TGCAGCGTTCTTTCTTGGTCCCGGCGCCTCGCCTACAATGAGCAGTTCTTC.